One T cell receptor (beta chain) is described in this entry. These data belong to a study of cytomegalovirus exposure and HLA in healthy donors. PCR involved 60 Vbeta and 13 Jbeta primers. Using immunoSEQ multiplex PCR, the repertoire was profiled, and TCRdb retains in-frame clones only, with some absent. There are some 71,000 clones in the sample, with 1.7% held by the top ten. CDR1 and CDR2 (germline): SGHNT, YYREEE (reference sequence). The junction had 2 bases not matched to a gene; V was cut back by 4 bases and J by 2 bases. The CDR3 consists of 14 residues. Input material: PBMCs. The V gene is TRBV5-4, the J gene TRBJ2-5; 10 positions match TRBD1. The clonotype originates from a woman aged 25 to 39 in good health and CMV-seronegative. The chain's CDR3 is CASSRTGGQETQYF. In DNA, the CDR3 is TGTGCCAGCAGCCGGACAGGGGGGCAAGAGACCCAGTACTTC. Full variable domain (remainder filled in from reference TRBV5-4 and TRBJ2-5): ETGVTQSPTHLIKTRGQQVTLRCSSQSGHNTVSWYQQALGQGPQFIFQYYREEENGRGNFPPRFSGLQFPNYSSELNVNALELDDSALYLCASSRTGGQETQYFGPGTRLLVL.